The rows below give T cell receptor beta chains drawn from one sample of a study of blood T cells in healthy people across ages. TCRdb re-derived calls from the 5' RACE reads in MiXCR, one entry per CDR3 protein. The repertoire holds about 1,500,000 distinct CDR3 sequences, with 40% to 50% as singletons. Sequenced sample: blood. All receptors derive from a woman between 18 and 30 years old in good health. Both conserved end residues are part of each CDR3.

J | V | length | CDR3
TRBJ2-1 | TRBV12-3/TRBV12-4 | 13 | CASNEDRDNEQFF
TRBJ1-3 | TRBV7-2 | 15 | CASSLGGASGNTIYF
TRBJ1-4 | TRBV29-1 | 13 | CSVEGPANEKLFF
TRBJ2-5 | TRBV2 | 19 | CASSEPGTSGGGSLETQYF
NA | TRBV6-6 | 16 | CASRAPGRSSYNEQYF
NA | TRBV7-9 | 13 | CASSASRGYEQYF
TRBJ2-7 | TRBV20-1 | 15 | CSARDSGPSGYEQYF
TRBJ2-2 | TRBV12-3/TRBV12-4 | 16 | CASSPRQGVNTGELFF
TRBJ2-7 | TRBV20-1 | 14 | CSARDQQGEGEQYF
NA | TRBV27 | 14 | CASSSQRGSHEQYF
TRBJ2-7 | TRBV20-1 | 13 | CSPSTAYPDEQYF
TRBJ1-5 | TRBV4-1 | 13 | CASSQTNNGRQHF
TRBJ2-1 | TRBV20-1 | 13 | CSAPTVGDNEQFF
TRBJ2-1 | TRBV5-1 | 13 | CASQRGDGGEQFF
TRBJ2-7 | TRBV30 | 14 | CAWSVRGNAYEQYF
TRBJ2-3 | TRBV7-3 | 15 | CASSDISGGDDTQYF
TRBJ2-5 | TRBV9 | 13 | CASSVAGSDEQYF
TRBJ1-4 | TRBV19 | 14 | CASSMQGRNEKLFF
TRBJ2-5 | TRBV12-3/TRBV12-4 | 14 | CASSFRQGEETQYF
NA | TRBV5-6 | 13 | CASSPSIYNEQYF
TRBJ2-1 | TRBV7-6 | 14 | CASSSPGPYNEQFF
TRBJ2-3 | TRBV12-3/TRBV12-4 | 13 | CASSTVPADTQYF
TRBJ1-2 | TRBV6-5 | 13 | CASSYHQASGYTF
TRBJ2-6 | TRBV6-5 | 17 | CACSYLAISSGANVLTF
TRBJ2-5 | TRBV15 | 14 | CATSRDPDVETQYF
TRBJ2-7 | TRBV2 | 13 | CASSGIQGGKQYF
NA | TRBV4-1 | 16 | CASSQGVLASYNEQYF
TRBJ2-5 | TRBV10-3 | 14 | CAIRGAGSQETQYF
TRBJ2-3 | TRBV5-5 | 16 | CASSLDSGRLTDTQYF
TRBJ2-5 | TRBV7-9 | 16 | CASSQWGLPGQETQYF
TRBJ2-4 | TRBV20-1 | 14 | CSAGQGGGYNEQYF
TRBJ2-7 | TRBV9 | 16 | CASSSPGTETSYEQYF
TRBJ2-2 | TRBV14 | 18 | CASSRTGGEHLITGELFF